Presented here are 8 T cell receptor beta chains from one specimen sequenced in a study of PD-L1 blockade in urothelial cancer. The time point was: pretreatment peripheral blood. This table comes from immunoSEQ multiplex PCR, and its TCRdb copy is limited to in-frame clones, with some not included. Of tens of thousands of clones in the sample, roughly nine tenths are singletons; the top ten hold around 15%. The sample was PBMCs, taken around atezolizumab (anti-PD-L1) treatment. The receptors were gathered from a woman aged 55-69 years with urothelial cancer.

The rearrangement uses TRBV7-9 and TRBJ1-3; 7 bases agree with TRBD1. The CDR3 is 14 amino acids. V gave up 1 base and J gave up 4 bases; unmatched junction bases: 1. Germline lookup yields CDR1 SEHNR and CDR2 FQNEAQ (reference sequence). The CDR3 nucleotides are TGTGCCAGCAGCTTAGGACAGGGAGGAAACACCATATATTTT. Encoded protein: CASSLGQGGNTIYF.

The chain joins TRBV7-2 to TRBJ2-7; D is unclear. The V gene's germline CDR1 is SGHTA and CDR2 FQGNSA. There are 14 residues in the CDR3. Trimming removed 1 base at V and 3 bases at J, with 10 bases between. DNA for the CDR3: TGTGCCAGCAGCTTAGATTCAGAAAGCTACGAGCAGTACTTC. Protein sequence: CASSLDSESYEQYF.

This chain links TRBV18 with TRBJ1-2, with TRBD1 matching 7 bases. From germline, CDR1 is KGHSH and CDR2 LQKENI. V dropped 0 bases and J dropped 3; count of bases not matched to a gene: 4. The CDR3 runs 15 residues. CDR3 nucleotides: TGTGCCAGCTCACCACCCATTGGGACAGACTATGGCTACACCTTC. The encoded protein is CASSPPIGTDYGYTF.

This chain joins TRBV19 and TRBJ2-6; a possible D gene is TRBD1 (6 bases). Trimming stripped 4 bases from V and 3 bases from J, with 7 bases between. Germline V gives CDR1 LNHDA, CDR2 SQIVND (reference sequence). The CDR3 totals 14 residues. The CDR3 loop is CASSTRGGANVLTF. CDR3 in DNA: TGTGCCAGTAGTACCAGGGGTGGGGCCAACGTCCTGACTTTC.

The chain is built from TRBV5-1 and TRBJ2-7; D ambiguous. Germline V gene data show CDR1 as SGHRS and CDR2 as YFSETQ. The CDR3 runs to 13 residues. V was shortened by 0 bases and J by 5 bases, with 9 bases between the two germline ends. The CDR3: CASSLELQDEQYF. CDR3 DNA sequence: TGCGCCAGCAGCTTGGAGTTGCAGGACGAGCAGTACTTC.

This chain joins TRBV5-6 and TRBJ1-1; 9 nucleotides align to TRBD1. J lost 4 bases, V lost 1 base, and 2 bases had no gene match. This CDR3 is built from 14 residues. The germline V gene has CDR1 SGHDT and CDR2 YYEEEE. The CDR3 DNA sequence: TGTGCCAGCAGCTTGCGGGACAGGGCCACTGAAGCTTTCTTT. Translating it yields CASSLRDRATEAFF.

V usage is TRBV20-1 and J usage is TRBJ1-1; no clear D. Germline CDR1 is DFQATT and CDR2 is SNEGSKA (reference sequence). Trimming took off 6 bases at V and 4 bases at J, with 9 bases between the two ends. This CDR3 has 11 residues. The CDR3 coding sequence is TGCAGTGCGAAAATTAGCACTGAAGCTTTCTTT. It yields the protein CSAKISTEAFF.

The genes are TRBV11-2 and TRBJ2-7; possible D gene TRBD2, 5 bases. Germline assignment: CDR1 SGHAT and CDR2 FQNNGV. V shed 5 bases and J shed 4 bases, with 15 bases lying between them. There are 14 residues in the CDR3. The CDR3 DNA is TGTGCCAGCAGCCCCGGACTTAGCCTATACGAGCAGTACTTC. Translation gives CASSPGLSLYEQYF.